This T cell receptor (beta chain) was profiled in a study of blood T cell repertoires in COVID-19. Turning to the study itself: Material from acute and convalescent COVID-19 was sourced from the United States, Italy and Spain. PBMCs, B-cell-depleted T cells, or T cells provided the cDNA or gDNA that made up the material.

TCRdb's copy holds only in-frame clones and misses some; the assay was immunoSEQ multiplex PCR. The sample yields roughly 220,000 clones, 80% seen once. Participants, 18 to 89 years old, spanned approximately 26 US areas. Grouping used clinical history reported by participants in a survey and questionnaire. The CDR3 sequence is 15 residues long. The junction had 5 bases not matched to a gene; V was cut back by 4 bases and J by 2 bases. Per the germline V gene, CDR1 is MGHRA and CDR2 is YSYEKL. The material sequenced was PBMCs or T cells enriched from blood (not recorded which). This TCR came from a man aged 30-40 years with acute COVID-19. The V and J genes are TRBV4-1 and TRBJ2-5, with 9 bases lining up with TRBD2. Here the CDR3 reads CASSLLTSGQETQYF. The CDR3 DNA is TGCGCCAGCAGCCTCCTGACTAGCGGACAAGAGACCCAGTACTTC.